This T cell receptor (beta chain) was sequenced for a study of OX40 agonist ivuxolimab in advanced cancers. Background on the study: Enrolled patients in dose escalation had cancers that were hepatocellular carcinoma, melanoma, renal cell or head and neck cancer.

V was pared by 0 bases and J by 7 bases, with 9 bases between. The CDR3 length is 13 residues. CDR1 LNHDA and CDR2 SQIVND come from the germline V gene (reference sequence). Only in-frame clones appear in the TCRdb table, and some are missing; sequencing was by immunoSEQ multiplex PCR. The data contain about 32,000 clones, over 75% of them singletons. V gene TRBV19 combines with J gene TRBJ1-2, with D possibly TRBD1 on 5 matching bases. This sample comprised CD4+ or CD8+ T cells sorted from blood, obtained in a trial of the OX40 agonist ivuxolimab. The clonotype was recovered from an adult with an advanced solid tumor such as melanoma, head and neck, liver or kidney cancer. CDR3 sequence reads: CASSIDRVFGYTF. CDR3 nucleotide sequence: TGTGCCAGTAGTATAGACAGGGTTTTTGGCTACACCTTC.